Given below is one TCR beta chain in context. Its antigen is not identified. This sample was taken from a study of cytotoxic CD8 clonotypes in ibrutinib-treated CLL. The method was immunoSEQ multiplex PCR; TCRdb's version includes in-frame clones alone and lacks a portion of them. This sample has 29,000 or so clones, with 76% found just once. Germline CDR1 and CDR2: SGHRS and YFSETQ. The V end lost 2 bases, the J end lost 0 bases, and 9 bases lay between the germline ends. This CDR3 is 14 amino acids long. Study-wide points: Sampling times (in sustained-remission versus progressing patients) were not the same. The public clonotypes identified were infrequent and showed contraction or stability on treatment.

The chain recombines TRBV5-1 with TRBJ2-7, with D hard to call. This sample comprised PBMCs, obtained after 36 months of ibrutinib treatment. This sequence originates from a human donor with chronic lymphocytic leukemia. For the CDR3, the DNA is TGCGCCAGCAGCTTACCGACTGGCTCCTACGAGCAGTACTTC. This codes for CASSLPTGSYEQYF.